These 31 T cell receptor beta chains originate from one sample sequenced in a study of control samples from healthy donors and cancer patients. Profiling relied on immunoSEQ multiplex PCR, and the TCRdb table lists in-frame clones only, not all of them. The data hold over 70,000 clones, with about 88% observed a single time. Material for sequencing was PBMCs. The receptors derive from a woman in her forties or fifties with colorectal cancer.

This clone was seen only a few times. The chain carries TRBV4-3 and TRBJ1-3; the D is unclear. The germline CDR1 and CDR2 sequences are LGHNA and YSLEER. The CDR3 has 15 residues. V was trimmed by 0 bases and J by 0 bases, leaving 6 bases between them. The DNA for the CDR3 is TGCGCCAGCAGCCAAGACGCTAACTCTGGAAACACCATATATTTT. It yields the protein CASSQDANSGNTIYF.

This rearrangement joins TRBV6-1 to TRBJ1-5; 7 bases map to TRBD1. The CDR3 runs to 14 residues. Germline CDR1 and CDR2: MNHNS and SASEGT. The J segment lost 4 bases and the V segment lost 5 bases, leaving 5 bases of the junction unmatched. The CDR3 protein is CASSLTGPNQPQHF. DNA of the CDR3: TGTGCCAGCAGTTTGACAGGGCCAAATCAGCCCCAGCATTTT.

The chain is built from TRBV10-3 and TRBJ1-2, with D perhaps matching TRBD1 (6 bases). The V and J ends lost 7 bases and 4 bases respectively, with 13 bases between them. From germline, CDR1 is ENHRY and CDR2 SYGVKD. The CDR3 spans 13 residues. Here the CDR3 reads CAINNREVYGYTF. The CDR3, as DNA: TGTGCCATCAATAACAGGGAGGTCTATGGCTACACCTTC.

This chain uses TRBV5-1 with TRBJ1-4; D remains unclear. The CDR3 is made up of 14 amino acids. V was pared by 4 bases and J by 7 bases, with 14 bases between. Germline loops: CDR1 SGHRS, CDR2 YFSETQ. The CDR3 coding sequence is TGCGCCAGCAGCGTGGGAGGAATCGGTGAAAAACTGTTTTTT. This gives the protein CASSVGGIGEKLFF. The full variable domain, completed using reference TRBV5-1 and TRBJ1-4, is KAGVTQTPRYLIKTRGQQVTLSCSPISGHRSVSWYQQTPGQGLQFLFEYFSETQRNKGNFPGRFSGRQFSNSRSEMNVSTLELGDSALYLCASSVGGIGEKLFFGSGTQLSVL.

The V call is TRBV10-3, the J call TRBJ1-5, with TRBD1 matching over 9 bases. The V and J ends lost 5 bases and 7 bases, in that order; junction bases with no gene match: 12. CDR1 ENHRY and CDR2 SYGVKD come from the germline V gene. The CDR3 runs 16 residues. The CDR3 nucleotides read TGTGCCATCAGTTCCGGGACAGGGACATCTGGACAGCCCCAGCATTTT. It yields the protein CAISSGTGTSGQPQHF.

The V call is TRBV6-6, the J call TRBJ2-4; no clear D. The CDR3 is made up of 14 amino acids. Looked up from germline, CDR1 is MNHNY and CDR2 is SVGAGI (reference sequence). V was pared by 5 bases and J by 3 bases, with 11 bases between. The CDR3 DNA is TGTGCCAGCAGTCCAGAGAGAGTCAAAAACATTCAGTACTTC. It is translated as CASSPERVKNIQYF.

The rearrangement links TRBV6-1 to TRBJ1-1, with 7 bases lining up with TRBD1. CDR3 length: 13 amino acids. The germline gives CDR1 MNHNS, CDR2 SASEGT. J gave up 10 bases and V 3 bases, and 8 bases lay outside the gene matches. The CDR3 region has the DNA TGTGCCAGCAGTGATTTCGGACCAGGGGGAGCTTTCTTT. Its translation is CASSDFGPGGAFF.

This chain joins TRBV30 and TRBJ2-3, with 7 bases that match TRBD2. CDR3 length equals 14 residues. V lost 3 bases and J lost 4; bases outside the gene matches: 7. CDR1 is GTSNPN and CDR2 is SVGIG in the germline V gene (reference sequence). CDR3 protein: CAWSPRLAADTQYF. CDR3 nucleotides: TGTGCCTGGAGCCCACGACTAGCCGCAGATACGCAGTATTTT.

The V and J genes are TRBV28 and TRBJ2-1; 7 bases are shared with TRBD1. This CDR3 region has 13 residues. J lost 7 bases, V lost 6 bases, and 6 bases had no gene match. Germline CDR1 and CDR2: MDHEN and SYDVKM. This CDR3 is CASSVTGRNEQFF. DNA for the CDR3: TGTGCCAGCAGCGTGACAGGGCGGAATGAGCAGTTCTTC.

In DNA, the CDR3 is TGTGCCAGCTCACCAGGGAGCTCCTACAATGAGCAGTTCTTC. Translation gives CASSPGSSYNEQFF. The V gene is TRBV18, the J gene TRBJ2-1; D may be TRBD2 (5 bases). The CDR3 extends over 14 amino acids. Trimming stripped 2 bases from V and 0 bases from J, with 5 bases between. Germline CDR1 reads KGHSH; CDR2 reads LQKENI. Complete variable domain (other parts from reference TRBV18 and TRBJ2-1): NAGVMQNPRHLVRRRGQEARLRCSPMKGHSHVYWYRQLPEEGLKFMVYLQKENIIDESGMPKERFSAEFPKEGPSILRIQQVVRGDSAAYFCASSPGSSYNEQFFGPGTRLTVL.

The J gene is TRBJ1-1, the V gene TRBV6-2 or TRBV6-3; tentative D call: TRBD1 (5 bases). V was pared by 5 bases and J by 4 bases, with 26 bases between. The CDR3 loop spans 18 amino acids. Germline CDR1 and CDR2: MNHEY and SVGEGT. The CDR3, as DNA: TGTGCCAGCAGTCGCGCGATTACCCCAGGGAGGGTGAGCACTGAAGCTTTCTTT. Translation: CASSRAITPGRVSTEAFF.

The genes are TRBV10-2 and TRBJ1-3, with 7 bases fitting TRBD1. Losses at the gene ends were 4 bases for V and 0 bases for J; bases not matched to a gene: 3. Per the germline V gene, CDR1 is WSHSY and CDR2 is SAAADI. CDR3 length equals 15 residues. The CDR3 DNA sequence: TGCGCCAGCAGTGCCACAGGGGCCTCTGGAAACACCATATATTTT. This sequence encodes CASSATGASGNTIYF.

This chain links TRBV9 with TRBJ1-1; 7 nucleotides align to TRBD1. CDR1 SGDLS and CDR2 YYNGEE come from the germline V gene. This CDR3 spans 13 amino acids. V shed 0 bases, J shed 11 bases, and the junction held 7 bases outside the gene matches. In nucleotides, the CDR3 is TGTGCCAGCAGCGTAGGGGAGGGGGCGATGGCTTTCTTT. Its protein product is CASSVGEGAMAFF.

The V gene is TRBV27, the J gene TRBJ2-1; the match to TRBD2 covers 9 bases. The CDR3 has 16 amino acids. With 4 bases clipped from V and 0 bases from J, the junction kept 4 bases outside the gene matches. Germline V lookup: CDR1 MNHEY, CDR2 SMNVEV (reference sequence). DNA for the CDR3: TGTGCCAGCAGTTACAGCGGGGGGACCTCCTACAATGAGCAGTTCTTC. Its protein is CASSYSGGTSYNEQFF.

The chain recombines TRBV4-1 with TRBJ2-3; D call uncertain. The CDR3 runs to 12 residues. The V gene's germline CDR1 is MGHRA and CDR2 YSYEKL. Trimming left V 1 base short and J 7 bases short, with 6 bases between. CDR3 amino acids: CASSQGDNTQYF. In DNA, the CDR3 is TGCGCCAGCAGCCAAGGGGATAATACGCAGTATTTT.

The genes are TRBV5-1 and TRBJ1-6, with D uncertain. This CDR3 contains 14 residues. Germline CDR1 and CDR2: SGHRS and YFSETQ. Trimming shortened V by 7 bases and J by 5 bases, and 13 bases separated the two germline ends. CDR3 in amino acids: CASGLGPNNSPLHF. The CDR3 DNA sequence: TGCGCCAGCGGTCTCGGGCCCAATAATTCACCCCTCCACTTT.

This clone was detected once. The rearrangement links TRBV19 to TRBJ1-1; possible D gene TRBD1, 5 bases. The V and J ends lost 1 base and 7 bases respectively, with 10 bases between them. This CDR3 has 13 amino acids. CDR1 is LNHDA, CDR2 SQIVND, per germline (reference sequence). Here the CDR3 reads CASSIGRAFEAFF. The DNA for the CDR3 is TGTGCCAGTAGTATAGGCAGGGCTTTTGAAGCTTTCTTT. The full variable domain, rest sourced from reference TRBV19 and TRBJ1-1, is DGGITQSPKYLFRKEGQNVTLSCEQNLNHDAMYWYRQDPGQGLRLIYYSQIVNDFQKGDIAEGYSVSREKKESFPLTVTSAQKNPTAFYLCASSIGRAFEAFFGQGTRLTVV.

The chain joins TRBV18 to TRBJ2-3, with 12 bases that match TRBD2. CDR1 and CDR2 (germline): KGHSH, LQKENI. The CDR3 sequence is 17 residues long. Trimming removed 6 bases from V and 4 bases from J; junction bases left unmatched: 11. The CDR3 spells CASSQPSGGAGSDTQYF. The CDR3 DNA sequence: TGTGCCAGCTCGCAACCTAGCGGGGGGGCCGGGTCAGATACGCAGTATTTT.

The J gene is TRBJ1-5, the V gene TRBV2; no clear D gene. The germline CDR1 and CDR2 sequences are SNHLY and FYNNEI. The CDR3 loop spans 14 amino acids. Trimming shortened V by 1 base and J by 4 bases, and 8 bases separated the two germline ends. CDR3 residues: CASSEEQTNQPQHF. In nucleotides, the CDR3 is TGTGCCAGCAGTGAAGAACAGACAAATCAGCCCCAGCATTTT.

The CDR3 reads CAFPRGEEFADTQYF. CDR3 DNA: TGCGCCTTCCCTCGCGGGGAGGAATTCGCAGATACGCAGTATTTT. This chain links TRBV5-1 with TRBJ2-3; D may be TRBD2 (6 bases). V was trimmed by 10 bases and J by 4 bases, leaving 22 bases between them. Germline V lookup: CDR1 SGHRS, CDR2 YFSETQ. The CDR3 covers 15 residues.

The chain recombines TRBV7-2 with TRBJ2-7; D remains ambiguous. The CDR3 has 13 amino acids. The V gene's germline CDR1 is SGHTA and CDR2 FQGNSA. With 3 bases removed from V and 0 bases from J, the gap between germline ends came to 6 bases. CDR3 bases: TGTGCCAGCAGCTTGGCAGGCTCCTACGAGCAGTACGTC. This codes for CASSLAGSYEQYV.

The chain carries TRBV28 and TRBJ1-4; the match to TRBD1 covers 7 bases. The ends lost 6 bases at V and 2 bases at J; junction bases unmatched: 6. From germline, CDR1 is MDHEN and CDR2 SYDVKM. The CDR3 contains 15 residues. The CDR3 sequence is CASRLQGVTNEKLFF. The CDR3 DNA follows: TGTGCCAGCAGACTCCAGGGGGTTACTAATGAAAAACTGTTTTTT.

The chain is built from TRBV18 and TRBJ1-2; D perhaps matches TRBD1 (5 bases). This CDR3 has 13 amino acids. Germline lookup yields CDR1 KGHSH and CDR2 LQKENI. V was trimmed by 3 bases and J by 8 bases, leaving 13 bases between them. CDR3 nucleotides: TGTGCCAGCTCACCGGACGGGGCCCGCGGCTACACCTTC. This codes for CASSPDGARGYTF.

The chain employs TRBV28 and TRBJ1-6; D is perhaps TRBD1 (5 bases). There are 15 residues in the CDR3. The V end was cut by 6 bases, the J end by 0 bases, with 9 bases between. Germline CDR1 is MDHEN and CDR2 is SYDVKM. CDR3 in amino acids: CASRRGSSYNSPLHF. In DNA form, the CDR3 reads TGTGCCAGCAGGAGGGGAAGCTCCTATAATTCACCCCTCCACTTT. Drawing the rest from reference TRBV28 and TRBJ1-6, the complete variable domain is DVKVTQSSRYLVKRTGEKVFLECVQDMDHENMFWYRQDPGLGLRLIYFSYDVKMKEKGDIPEGYSVSREKKERFSLILESASTNQTSMYLCASRRGSSYNSPLHFGNGTRLTVT.

This sequence joins TRBV12-5 and TRBJ1-5; tentative D call: TRBD1 (6 bases). The CDR3 spans 14 residues. The V end was cut by 2 bases, the J end by 2 bases, with 7 bases between. Germline CDR1 and CDR2: LGHNT and FRNRAP. CDR3 DNA sequence: TGTGCTAGTGGTTTGTCAGGGGGCAATCAGCCCCAGCATTTT. As protein: CASGLSGGNQPQHF.

Written as DNA, the CDR3 is TGTGCCAGCTCACCGCTAGGACTAGCGGGGAACACCGGGGAGCTGTTTTTT. As protein: CASSPLGLAGNTGELFF. The V and J genes are TRBV18 and TRBJ2-2; TRBD2 matches at 11 bases. Germline CDR1 reads KGHSH; CDR2 reads LQKENI. This CDR3 is 17 amino acids long. J was trimmed by 1 base and V by 3 bases; bases with no gene match: 4.

This chain joins TRBV7-3 and TRBJ1-5; D is possibly TRBD1 (6 bases). This CDR3 contains 15 residues. Germline CDR1 is SGHTA and CDR2 is FQGTGA. The ends were cut back, 1 base at V and 4 bases at J, with 11 bases in the middle. CDR3: CASSLNGQTNQPQHF. The CDR3 DNA sequence: TGTGCCAGCAGCTTAAACGGACAGACTAATCAGCCCCAGCATTTT.

J is TRBJ1-3 and V is TRBV4-1; D is possibly TRBD1 (5 bases). The germline V gene encodes CDR1 MGHRA and CDR2 YSYEKL. The CDR3 totals 16 residues. V was clipped by 0 bases and J by 7 bases, with 16 bases between them. As DNA, the CDR3 is TGCGCCAGCAGCCAAGAATGGGACGTCACTTCGAACACCATATATTTT. This translates into CASSQEWDVTSNTIYF.

The chain employs TRBV2 and TRBJ1-5, with 7 bases that match TRBD1. V trimming: 6 bases; J trimming: 6 bases; junction bases outside the gene matches: 11. Germline CDR1 reads SNHLY; CDR2 reads FYNNEI. CDR3 length: 15 residues. CDR3 DNA: TGTGCCAGCAGCGCGCAGGGGGGCGCCGGTCAGCCCCAGCATTTT. This codes for CASSAQGGAGQPQHF.

There are a few counts of this clone. This sequence joins TRBV18 and TRBJ1-2; D is unresolved. V shed 0 bases and J shed 4 bases, with 9 bases lying between them. The V gene's germline CDR1 is KGHSH and CDR2 LQKENI. The CDR3 is 14 residues long. The CDR3 loop reads CASSPPASTYGYTF. The CDR3 region has the DNA TGTGCCAGCTCACCACCCGCATCTACCTATGGCTACACCTTC.

The chain carries TRBV3-1 (or the pseudogene TRBV3-2) and TRBJ2-2; TRBD2 matches at 8 bases. The length of the CDR3 is 18 residues. J lost 4 bases, V lost 1 base, and 11 bases had no gene match. CDR1 is LGHDT, CDR2 YNNKEL, per germline (reference sequence). For the CDR3, the DNA is TGTGCCAGCAGCCAAGCTCGTGCTAGCGGGTTTAGCACCGGGGAGCTGTTTTTT. It encodes CASSQARASGFSTGELFF.